These 28 T cell receptor beta chains share one sample of origin, sequenced in a study of human T cells and chemical hapten exposure. TCRdb reprocessed the RACE reads with MiXCR, giving one entry per CDR3 protein. The sample includes fewer than 100,000 distinct CDR3 sequences, around 10% of them seen just once. Time point meaning: patch test 2, 6 weeks after DPC sensitization. Specified treatment: therapeutic diphenylcyclopropenone sensitization with weekly scalp DPC. The sample consisted of whole blood, taken in connection with sensitization to the hapten diphenylcyclopropenone (DPC). The receptors originated from a man younger than 30 with alopecia areata. Some clones in this sample may be carry-over from other donors' samples.

This clonotype was counted many times. The chain uses TRBV7-9 and TRBJ1-4, with 7 positions matching TRBD1. J lost 7 bases, V lost 5 bases, and 10 bases had no gene match. CDR1 and CDR2 (germline): SEHNR, FQNEAQ (reference sequence). The CDR3 loop spans 15 amino acids. DNA of the CDR3: TGTGCCAGCAGCCCCACAGGGGTTGGGACTGAAAAACTGTTTTTT. Encoded protein: CASSPTGVGTEKLFF.

This clonotype was observed a handful of times. The gene calls are TRBV7-2 and TRBJ1-6; D may be TRBD1 (5 bases). Germline V gene lookup returns CDR1 SGHTA and CDR2 FQGNSA. This CDR3 contains 13 residues. V was pared by 5 bases and J by 8 bases, with 10 bases between. CDR3 bases: TGTGCCAGCAGCCCGCGCAGGGATTCACCCCTCCACTTT. This codes for CASSPRRDSPLHF.

This chain joins TRBV20-1 and TRBJ2-3, with 10 bases matching TRBD2. The J segment lost 1 base and the V segment lost 0 bases, leaving 4 bases of the junction unmatched. CDR1 is DFQATT, CDR2 SNEGSKA, per germline (reference sequence). CDR3 size: 16 residues. The CDR3 DNA reads TGCAGTGCTAGAGATCCTAGCGGGGGCCGCACAGATACGCAGTATTTT. Protein sequence: CSARDPSGGRTDTQYF.

In the case of this clonotype: A read error may account for a junction end that differs from germline. V is TRBV10-3 and J is TRBJ2-7; 9 positions match TRBD1. Germline V gives CDR1 ENHRY, CDR2 SYGVKD. The CDR3 extends over 13 amino acids. For the CDR3, the DNA is TGTGCCATCAACCTCTCCGGGACAGGGAAGATTGAATTC. Translating gives CAINLSGTGKIEF.

The chain links TRBV4-3 to TRBJ1-3; a possible D gene is TRBD1 (6 bases). The germline V gene has CDR1 LGHNA and CDR2 YSLEER. This CDR3 is built from 15 residues. The V end was cut by 1 base, the J end by 4 bases, with 11 bases between. The CDR3 DNA is TGCGCCAGCAGCCAAGTACCAGGGGACGGAAACACCATATATTTT. The encoded protein is CASSQVPGDGNTIYF.

This clonotype was seen many times. This chain joins TRBV20-1 and TRBJ2-7, with D possibly being TRBD2 (6 bases). The germline V gene encodes CDR1 DFQATT and CDR2 SNEGSKA (reference sequence). This CDR3 has 15 amino acids. V was pared by 3 bases and J by 2 bases, with 17 bases between. The CDR3 region is CSASLNLRGTYEQYF. CDR3 bases: TGCAGTGCTAGCCTCAATCTCCGGGGGACCTACGAGCAGTACTTC.

This clonotype was seen a few times. This chain links TRBV10-3 with TRBJ2-1, with 15 bases matching TRBD2. The CDR3 is made up of 16 amino acids. Per germline, CDR1 ENHRY and CDR2 SYGVKD. Trimming took 0 bases from V and 7 from J; bases not matched to a gene: 1. The CDR3 region is CAISESGTSGGNEQFF. The CDR3 DNA is TGTGCCATCAGTGAGTCTGGGACTAGCGGGGGGAATGAGCAGTTCTTC.

This clonotype was seen a handful of times. CDR3 coding DNA: TGTGCCACCAGTGGGTGGGGCGCGACTGAAGCTTTCTTT. Translating it yields CATSGWGATEAFF. The rearrangement uses TRBV24-1 and TRBJ1-1, with D perhaps TRBD1 (5 bases). Germline V gives CDR1 KGHDR, CDR2 SFDVKD. There are 13 residues in the CDR3. The V end lost 5 bases, the J end lost 5 bases, and 11 bases lay between the germline ends.

This clonotype was seen ten or more times. The CDR3 DNA follows: TGTGCCAGCAGCCTACAGGGGGAAGTTGAAGCTTTCTTT. This sequence encodes CASSLQGEVEAFF. The chain uses TRBV7-2 and TRBJ1-1; 8 nucleotides match TRBD1. Germline-derived CDR1 and CDR2 are SGHTA and FQGNSA. CDR3 size: 13 residues. Trimming removed 5 bases from V and 7 bases from J; junction bases left unmatched: 6.

The table lists this clonotype with a few counts. The CDR3: CASSQDRGGGIPDTQYF. DNA of the CDR3: TGTGCCAGCAGCCAAGATCGCGGCGGGGGCATTCCAGATACGCAGTATTTT. V usage is TRBV3-1 and J usage is TRBJ2-3, with TRBD2 as a possible D gene (7 bases). Germline CDR1 LGHDT, CDR2 YNNKEL (reference sequence). Trimming cost V 0 bases and J 4 bases, with 17 bases left between them. CDR3 length: 17 amino acids.

This clonotype was observed a few times. The chain employs TRBV11-3 and TRBJ2-1; the D gene could be TRBD1 or TRBD2 (5 bases each). CDR3 size: 16 residues. In germline, CDR1 is SGHNT, CDR2 YENEEA. Trimming cost V 0 bases and J 0 bases, with 9 bases left between them. CDR3 in amino acids: CASSLDGASSYNEQFF. In DNA form, the CDR3 reads TGTGCCAGCAGCTTAGACGGGGCTAGCTCCTACAATGAGCAGTTCTTC.

This clonotype was counted a few times. CDR3 sequence (DNA): TGCAGTGCTATGTTGGGACAGTTGAACACTGAAGCTTTCTTT. The encoded protein is CSAMLGQLNTEAFF. V usage is TRBV20-1 and J usage is TRBJ1-1; TRBD1 aligns across 7 bases. Germline V gives CDR1 DFQATT, CDR2 SNEGSKA (reference sequence). The CDR3 consists of 14 residues. V lost 4 bases and J lost 0; bases outside the gene matches: 5.

The chain employs TRBV11-2 and TRBJ2-5; TRBD2 aligns across 14 bases. The CDR3 is made up of 18 amino acids. V was clipped by 4 bases and J by 1 base; unmatched bases: 8. CDR1 and CDR2 from the germline V gene are SGHAT and FQNNGV. CDR3 nucleotide sequence: TGTGCCAGCAGCTCCTCGACCGGGACTAGCGGGGGCCAAGAGACCCAGTACTTC. It specifies CASSSSTGTSGGQETQYF.

This clonotype was counted between two and nine times. The chain carries TRBV6-4 and TRBJ2-3, with TRBD2 identical over 11 bases. The V segment lost 5 bases and the J segment 1 base; nucleotides outside the gene matches: 2. The CDR3 covers 15 residues. Germline values: CDR1 MRHNA, CDR2 SNTAGT. The CDR3 reads CASSILAGGTDTQYF. In DNA, the CDR3 is TGTGCCAGCAGTATACTAGCGGGAGGCACAGATACGCAGTATTTT.

Ten or more counts support this clonotype. The V and J genes are TRBV27 and TRBJ1-3; tentatively, D is TRBD1 (5 bases). The germline CDR1 and CDR2 sequences are MNHEY and SMNVEV (reference sequence). The CDR3 has 14 residues. The V gene lost 5 bases and the J gene lost 4 bases, with 12 bases spanning the gap. The CDR3 region is CASSQERQGNTIYF. The CDR3 nucleotides are TGTGCCAGCAGTCAAGAAAGACAGGGAAACACCATATATTTT.

This clonotype was found many times. The chain combines TRBV7-7 with TRBJ2-6; D is unclear. The CDR3 contains 14 residues. Looked up from germline, CDR1 is SSHAT and CDR2 is FNYEAQ (reference sequence). With 5 bases removed from V and 9 bases from J, the gap between germline ends came to 14 bases. CDR3 bases: TGTGCCAGCAGCCCCAGTAGGGTGGGCAACGTCCTGACTTTC. This sequence encodes CASSPSRVGNVLTF. The complete variable domain, with remaining parts taken from reference TRBV7-7 and TRBJ2-6, reads GAGVSQSPRYKVTKRGQDVTLRCDPISSHATLYWYQQALGQGPEFLTYFNYEAQPDKSGLPSDRFSAERPEGSISTLTIQRTEQRDSAMYRCASSPSRVGNVLTFGAGSRLTVL.

This clonotype was detected only a few times. The V gene is TRBV2, the J gene TRBJ2-3; 9 bases map to TRBD2. The CDR3 consists of 16 residues. J was trimmed by 2 bases and V by 3 bases; bases with no gene match: 6. Germline V lookup: CDR1 SNHLY, CDR2 FYNNEI. The CDR3 here is CASSEPGGGATDTQYF. The CDR3 region has the DNA TGTGCCAGCAGTGAGCCTGGCGGGGGGGCCACAGATACGCAGTATTTT.

This clonotype was recorded once. The V gene is TRBV2, the J gene TRBJ2-5; TRBD2 might be the D (6 bases). The CDR3 extends over 12 amino acids. V was trimmed by 7 bases and J by 5 bases, leaving 11 bases between them. Germline CDR1 reads SNHLY; CDR2 reads FYNNEI. CDR3 residues: CASNPGRETQYF. The DNA for the CDR3 is TGTGCCAGCAATCCGGGGAGGGAGACCCAGTACTTC.

V gene TRBV3-1 combines with J gene TRBJ2-3, with 10 bases matching TRBD1. Germline lookup yields CDR1 LGHDT and CDR2 YNNKEL (reference sequence). J lost 5 bases, V lost 4 bases, and 9 bases had no gene match. CDR3 length: 16 residues. As DNA, the CDR3 is TGTGCCAGCAGCCCCCGACAGGGGGCGCTTGGAGATACGCAGTATTTT. This sequence encodes CASSPRQGALGDTQYF.

This clonotype showed up many times. The V and J genes are TRBV4-3 and TRBJ2-3; TRBD2 agrees at 10 bases. The CDR3 runs 16 residues. Unmatched junction bases numbered 2, after V lost 1 base and J lost 1 base. The germline V gene encodes CDR1 LGHNA and CDR2 YSLEER. This CDR3 reads CASSQGLAGGTDTQYF. The DNA of the CDR3 is TGCGCCAGCAGCCAAGGCCTAGCGGGGGGCACAGATACGCAGTATTTT.

At least ten counts were recorded for this clonotype. V and J are TRBV4-1 and TRBJ1-1, with 9 positions matching TRBD1. Germline V CDR1 and CDR2: MGHRA, YSYEKL. V trimming: 1 base; J trimming: 3 bases; junction bases outside the gene matches: 3. The CDR3 has 15 amino acids. DNA of the CDR3: TGCGCCAGCAGCCAAGCCGGGACAGGGTACACTGAAGCTTTCTTT. This sequence encodes CASSQAGTGYTEAFF.

This clonotype came up many times. The DNA of the CDR3 is TGTGCCAGCAGCTTAGCGCCGGGAGACTACGAGCAGTACTTC. Protein: CASSLAPGDYEQYF. The V and J genes are TRBV11-1 and TRBJ2-7; perhaps TRBD2 as D (6 bases). This CDR3 region has 14 residues. CDR1 SGHAT and CDR2 FQDESV come from the germline V gene (reference sequence). The V end was cut by 0 bases, the J end by 3 bases, with 9 bases between.

This clonotype was seen ten or more times. The rearrangement uses TRBV7-9 and TRBJ2-2; a possible D gene is TRBD2 (7 bases). The V and J ends lost 5 bases and 4 bases respectively, with 17 bases between them. Looked up from germline, CDR1 is SEHNR and CDR2 is FQNEAQ (reference sequence). This CDR3 contains 16 residues. The CDR3: CASSHPGGAGTGELFF. CDR3 bases: TGTGCCAGCAGCCACCCGGGGGGCGCAGGCACCGGGGAGCTGTTTTTT.

This clonotype was seen at least ten times. At one end, the junction sequence differs from germline, possibly due to a read error. The chain has TRBV10-2 and TRBJ1-1; TRBD1 matches 9 bases. Looked up from germline, CDR1 is WSHSY and CDR2 is SAAADI. The CDR3 length is 12 residues. The CDR3 nucleotides are TGCGCCAGCAGTGAGTCGTCGGACAGGGGAATCTTT. This gives the protein CASSESSDRGIF.

This clonotype has at least ten counts. V usage is TRBV29-1 and J usage is TRBJ2-1; a weak D match, TRBD1 (6 bases). CDR3 length: 14 amino acids. Germline CDR1 is SQVTM and CDR2 is ANQGSEA. The V end lost 6 bases, the J end lost 4 bases, and 16 bases lay between the germline ends. Here the CDR3 DNA reads TGCAGCGTCCAACAGGGCATCAAATACAATGAGCAGTTCTTC. It yields the protein CSVQQGIKYNEQFF.

This clonotype was seen many times. The chain joins TRBV7-2 to TRBJ2-3; perhaps TRBD1 as D (5 bases). This CDR3 is built from 14 residues. Trimming removed 4 bases at V and 2 bases at J, with 10 bases between. Germline CDR1 SGHTA, CDR2 FQGNSA. CDR3 coding DNA: TGTGCCAGCAGCTCCGCGGACACCACAGATACGCAGTATTTT. Translated, it gives CASSSADTTDTQYF.

The gene calls are TRBV19 and TRBJ1-5; D gene uncertain. There are 16 residues in the CDR3. Germline V gene lookup returns CDR1 LNHDA and CDR2 SQIVND (reference sequence). Trimming shortened V by 1 base and J by 5 bases, and 15 bases separated the two germline ends. CDR3 loop: CASSIGPQNPYQPQHF. The CDR3 nucleotides read TGTGCCAGTAGTATAGGGCCCCAGAATCCGTATCAGCCCCAGCATTTT.

This clonotype was seen a few times. V gene TRBV10-3 combines with J gene TRBJ1-2; perhaps TRBD1 as D (6 bases). The V gene's germline CDR1 is ENHRY and CDR2 SYGVKD. V gave up 4 bases and J gave up 8 bases, with 20 bases separating them. The CDR3 consists of 15 residues. CDR3 nucleotide sequence: TGTGCCATCAGTGTTGCGGGGGCCGGCGGGGAAGGCTACACCTTC. Protein sequence: CAISVAGAGGEGYTF.